This entry describes one T cell receptor beta chain. This entry is derived from a study of blood T cell repertoires in COVID-19. Looked up from germline, CDR1 is MGHRA and CDR2 is YSYEKL. Trimming cost V 0 bases and J 0 bases; bases outside gene matches: 7. This CDR3 has 18 amino acids. The data were produced by immunoSEQ multiplex PCR, yet TCRdb's version contains in-frame clones alone and is incomplete. The table has 250,000 or so clones, about 89% seen once. This sequence joins TRBV4-1 and TRBJ2-5; 10 bases fit TRBD2. The clonotype originates from a man in his forties or fifties who had recovered from COVID-19. Sequenced material: PBMCs or T cells enriched from blood (not recorded which). In nucleotides, the CDR3 is TGCGCCAGCAGCCAAGATACGGCTAGCGGGGGAAACCAAGAGACCCAGTACTTC. This gives the protein CASSQDTASGGNQETQYF.